These 17 T cell receptor beta chains came from one sample sequenced in a study of cytomegalovirus exposure and HLA in healthy donors. It was with 60 Vbeta and 13 Jbeta primers that the PCR ran. The protocol was immunoSEQ multiplex PCR, while the TCRdb copy is restricted to in-frame clones and leaves out a portion. The sample has about 180,000 clones, around 80% seen once. The sample comprised PBMCs. The receptors were gathered from a woman aged 30 to 39 in good health and CMV-seronegative.

The V gene is TRBV28, the J gene TRBJ1-1, with TRBD1 identical over 10 bases. The V gene end was trimmed by 8 bases and the J gene end by 4 bases; junction bases not matched to a gene: 4. The CDR3 covers 13 residues. Germline CDR1 MDHEN, CDR2 SYDVKM. This chain's CDR3 is CASLGQGGTEAFF. CDR3 DNA: TGTGCCAGCCTTGGACAGGGGGGCACTGAAGCTTTCTTT.

In DNA, the CDR3 is TGTGCCAGCAGCCAAGCGGGGGTCATAACGTACAATGAGCAGTTCTTC. This sequence encodes CASSQAGVITYNEQFF. The V gene is TRBV14, the J gene TRBJ2-1, with TRBD2 as a possible D gene (6 bases). Germline V lookup: CDR1 SGHDN, CDR2 FVKESK. The CDR3 totals 16 residues. The V end lost 1 base, the J end lost 4 bases, and 14 bases lay between the germline ends.

The rearrangement joins TRBV2 to TRBJ2-5; 7 bases agree with TRBD2. The CDR3 runs to 14 residues. Germline lookup yields CDR1 SNHLY and CDR2 FYNNEI. Trimming took 7 bases from V and 2 from J; bases not matched to a gene: 7. This CDR3 reads CASTGLTDQETQYF. In DNA, the CDR3 is TGTGCCAGCACGGGACTAACCGATCAAGAGACCCAGTACTTC.

The genes are TRBV18 and TRBJ1-5; TRBD1 matches 8 bases. CDR1 is KGHSH and CDR2 is LQKENI in the germline V gene. V lost 5 bases, J lost 9 bases, and 15 bases stayed unmatched. This CDR3 comprises 16 residues. The CDR3 spells CASSAPGGEGSGPQHF. CDR3 nucleotide sequence: TGTGCCAGCTCAGCGCCAGGGGGCGAGGGGTCGGGGCCCCAGCATTTT.

The chain recombines TRBV2 with TRBJ2-7, with 7 positions matching TRBD1. Germline V gives CDR1 SNHLY, CDR2 FYNNEI. V was clipped by 5 bases and J by 3 bases; unmatched bases: 7. CDR3 length: 14 residues. CDR3 amino acids: CASSNDRQGYEQYF. In DNA, the CDR3 is TGTGCCAGCAGTAACGACAGACAGGGCTACGAGCAGTACTTC. The full variable domain, completed using reference TRBV2 and TRBJ2-7, is EPEVTQTPSHQVTQMGQEVILRCVPISNHLYFYWYRQILGQKVEFLVSFYNNEISEKSEIFDDQFSVERPDGSNFTLKIRSTKLEDSAMYFCASSNDRQGYEQYFGPGTRLTVT.

The rearrangement links TRBV6-6 to TRBJ1-1; D is unresolved. The CDR3 is 14 residues long. The germline gives CDR1 MNHNY, CDR2 SVGAGI (reference sequence). V gave up 7 bases and J gave up 0 bases, with 12 bases separating them. CDR3 residues: CASTPQELNTEAFF. CDR3 nucleotides: TGTGCCAGCACCCCCCAGGAACTGAACACTGAAGCTTTCTTT.

J is TRBJ1-2 and V is TRBV5-1; D is perhaps TRBD1 (6 bases). V was shortened by 4 bases and J by 0 bases, with 13 bases between the two germline ends. Germline CDR1 is SGHRS and CDR2 is YFSETQ. The CDR3 is 15 amino acids. In DNA form, the CDR3 reads TGCGCCAGCAGCATATCCGGGACACCTAACTATGGCTACACCTTC. Protein sequence: CASSISGTPNYGYTF.

This chain links TRBV7-7 with TRBJ1-4; 7 bases are shared with TRBD1. V trimming: 1 base; J trimming: 8 bases; junction bases outside the gene matches: 7. The CDR3 has 15 amino acids. CDR1 is SSHAT and CDR2 is FNYEAQ in the germline V gene (reference sequence). In nucleotides, the CDR3 is TGTGCCAGCAGCTTAGGAGGGGGCTCAGGGGAAAAACTGTTTTTT. Its protein product is CASSLGGGSGEKLFF.

The chain links TRBV15 to TRBJ2-7, with unresolved D. This CDR3 contains 15 residues. CDR1 is LNHNV and CDR2 is YYDKDF in the germline V gene (reference sequence). V was clipped by 0 bases and J by 6 bases, with 15 bases between them. CDR3 DNA: TGTGCCACCAGCAGAGATTTAAGGAGATCCCGCGAGCAGTACTTC. This codes for CATSRDLRRSREQYF.

The chain uses TRBV7-9 and TRBJ1-1, with D perhaps TRBD1 (5 bases). Germline V gene lookup returns CDR1 SEHNR and CDR2 FQNEAQ (reference sequence). V dropped 5 bases and J dropped 5 bases, with 15 bases sitting between them. There are 14 residues in the CDR3. This chain's CDR3 is CASSTQASRTEAFF. The CDR3 DNA sequence: TGTGCCAGCAGCACACAGGCCTCCCGGACTGAAGCTTTCTTT. The whole variable domain, remainder taken from reference TRBV7-9 and TRBJ1-1, is DTGVSQNPRHKITKRGQNVTFRCDPISEHNRLYWYRQTLGQGPEFLTYFQNEAQLEKSRLLSDRFSAERPKGSFSTLEIQRTEQGDSAMYLCASSTQASRTEAFFGQGTRLTVV.

The chain joins TRBV30 to TRBJ1-2, with D perhaps matching TRBD1 (6 bases). Trimming removed 3 bases at V and 2 bases at J, with 13 bases between. From germline, CDR1 is GTSNPN and CDR2 SVGIG (reference sequence). The CDR3 length is 14 residues. The CDR3 coding sequence is TGTGCCTGGAGAGCTCAAACAGGGAACTATGGCTACACCTTC. Translation gives CAWRAQTGNYGYTF.

This chain links TRBV7-3 with TRBJ2-1; 7 bases line up with TRBD2. Germline V CDR1 and CDR2: SGHTA, FQGTGA. V lost 2 bases to trimming and J lost 9 bases; unmatched junction nucleotides: 13. The CDR3 consists of 16 residues. This CDR3 is CASSLQSGTTTSEQFF. In DNA, the CDR3 is TGTGCCAGCAGCTTACAATCCGGGACTACCACAAGTGAGCAGTTCTTC.

V is TRBV21-1 and J is TRBJ2-7; the table's D call TRBD1 went unverified against the DNA. TRBV21-1 is labeled a pseudogene. This CDR3 region has 15 residues. This CDR3 is CASSGPGQGKSEQYF. CDR3 DNA: TGTGCCAGCAGCGGTCCGGGACAGGGGAAGAGCGAGCAGTACTTC.

This clone occurred once. This chain links TRBV9 with TRBJ2-7, with 8 bases aligning to TRBD1. Germline assignment: CDR1 SGDLS and CDR2 YYNGEE. Germline trimming cut 4 bases from V and 0 bases from J; bases unmatched to any gene: 3. The length of the CDR3 is 14 residues. DNA of the CDR3: TGTGCCAGCAGCCGGACAGGGAGCTCCTACGAGCAGTACTTC. It translates to CASSRTGSSYEQYF.

This sequence joins TRBV25-1 and TRBJ2-6; perhaps TRBD1 as D (5 bases). Looked up from germline, CDR1 is MGHDK and CDR2 is SYGVNS. The germline V and J ends were trimmed by 7 bases and 4 bases, with 11 bases remaining between them. The CDR3 spans 14 residues. The CDR3: CASTMGLGANVLTF. CDR3 DNA sequence: TGTGCCAGCACCATGGGGCTGGGGGCCAACGTCCTGACTTTC.

V and J are TRBV4-2 and TRBJ2-3; 8 bases align to TRBD2. Per germline, CDR1 LGHNA and CDR2 YNFKEQ. The CDR3 extends over 15 amino acids. After removal of 4 bases from V and 6 bases from J, the junction contained 9 bases not matched to a gene. The CDR3 is CASSPRAGGSDTQYF. The CDR3 region has the DNA TGTGCCAGCAGCCCCCGGGCGGGGGGATCTGATACGCAGTATTTT.

The V call is TRBV9, the J call TRBJ1-1; 7 bases are shared with TRBD1. J was trimmed by 3 bases and V by 4 bases; bases with no gene match: 9. The CDR3 runs to 15 residues. The germline CDR1 and CDR2 sequences are SGDLS and YYNGEE. This chain's CDR3 is CASSSRTGVDTEAFF. CDR3 nucleotide sequence: TGTGCCAGCAGCTCCAGGACAGGAGTGGACACTGAAGCTTTCTTT. Full variable domain (outside the CDR3, taken from reference TRBV9 and TRBJ1-1): DSGVTQTPKHLITATGQRVTLRCSPRSGDLSVYWYQQSLDQGLQFLIQYYNGEERAKGNILERFSAQQFPDLHSELNLSSLELGDSALYFCASSSRTGVDTEAFFGQGTRLTVV.